The 28 T cell receptor beta chains below were found in one sample sequenced in a study of blood T cell repertoires in COVID-19. Some clones are missing from TCRdb's copy, which holds only in-frame ones; the method was immunoSEQ multiplex PCR. The sample records about 390,000 clones, approximately 87% being singletons. The sample comprised peripheral blood. The receptors originated from a woman aged 55-70 years with COVID-19, enrolled during active disease.

The J gene is TRBJ2-7, the V gene TRBV9; maybe TRBD1 (6 bases). This CDR3 spans 15 amino acids. CDR1 is SGDLS and CDR2 is YYNGEE in the germline V gene. With 0 bases removed from V and 3 bases from J, the gap between germline ends came to 13 bases. The CDR3 protein is CASSVAQGQGYEQYF. For the CDR3, the DNA is TGTGCCAGCAGCGTAGCGCAGGGGCAAGGCTACGAGCAGTACTTC.

This rearrangement joins TRBV12-5 to TRBJ2-1; D ambiguous. The germline V and J ends were trimmed by 0 bases and 4 bases, with 10 bases remaining between them. CDR3 size: 15 residues. Germline V lookup: CDR1 LGHNT, CDR2 FRNRAP. CDR3 sequence: CASGLVYDLYNEQFF. In nucleotides, the CDR3 is TGTGCTAGTGGTTTGGTTTACGACTTGTACAATGAGCAGTTCTTC.

V is TRBV12-3 or TRBV12-4 and J is TRBJ1-1; TRBD1 agrees at 7 bases. After removal of 6 bases from V and 5 bases from J, the junction contained 6 bases not matched to a gene. The CDR3 runs 13 residues. In DNA, the CDR3 is TGTGCCAGCAGGTCCAACAGGGGTACTGAAGCTTTCTTT. Translation gives CASRSNRGTEAFF.

The rearrangement joins TRBV29-1 to TRBJ1-1; 7 positions match TRBD1. The CDR3 runs 13 residues. V shed 5 bases and J 2 bases; nucleotides not matched to a gene: 5. Germline V CDR1 and CDR2: SQVTM, ANQGSEA. The CDR3 reads CSVQGTANTEAFF. In nucleotides, the CDR3 is TGCAGCGTTCAGGGGACAGCAAACACTGAAGCTTTCTTT.

The chain joins TRBV19 to TRBJ2-1; 8 positions match TRBD2. The germline gives CDR1 LNHDA, CDR2 SQIVND (reference sequence). The ends lost 6 bases at V and 8 bases at J; junction bases unmatched: 9. CDR3 length: 14 amino acids. The CDR3 loop is CASSTAGGYYEQFF. The CDR3 coding sequence is TGTGCCAGTAGCACTGCGGGGGGTTATTATGAGCAGTTCTTC.

The CDR3 nucleotides are TGTGCCAGCCGGCAGGGGGCCCACTATGGCTACACCTTC. Translating gives CASRQGAHYGYTF. The V call is TRBV6-5, the J call TRBJ1-2; 8 bases fit TRBD1. The ends lost 8 bases at V and 3 bases at J; junction bases unmatched: 5. The CDR3 contains 13 residues. Germline V lookup: CDR1 MNHEY, CDR2 SVGAGI.

The rearrangement links TRBV15 to TRBJ1-4; TRBD1 might be the D (6 bases). The CDR3 covers 14 residues. V lost 2 bases, J lost 6 bases, and 10 bases lay in between. Looked up from germline, CDR1 is LNHNV and CDR2 is YYDKDF (reference sequence). CDR3 sequence reads: CATSRLGADEKLFF. CDR3 nucleotide sequence: TGTGCCACCAGCAGATTGGGGGCAGATGAAAAACTGTTTTTT.

The chain couples TRBV7-9 to TRBJ1-5; D is possibly TRBD1 (5 bases). Germline values: CDR1 SEHNR, CDR2 FQNEAQ (reference sequence). This CDR3 has 16 residues. Trimming removed 5 bases from V and 5 bases from J, with 19 bases in between. The CDR3 loop is CASSRAPPGVDQPQHF. CDR3 nucleotides: TGTGCCAGCAGCCGCGCTCCACCGGGGGTCGATCAGCCCCAGCATTTT.

A single count supports this clone. This chain uses TRBV19 with TRBJ1-5; TRBD1 aligns across 9 bases. CDR1 and CDR2 (germline): LNHDA, SQIVND (reference sequence). The CDR3 totals 12 residues. V was pared by 9 bases and J by 5 bases, with 2 bases of the junction left unmatched. The CDR3 nucleotides are TGTGCCAGCAGACAGGGGGATCAGCCCCAGCATTTT. It codes for CASRQGDQPQHF.

V is TRBV5-6 and J is TRBJ2-7; perhaps TRBD1 as D (6 bases). Deletions cut 2 bases from V and 5 bases from J, with 14 bases between. The CDR3 contains 14 residues. Germline lookup yields CDR1 SGHDT and CDR2 YYEEEE. CDR3 residues: CASSLRQGSHEQYF. The DNA of the CDR3 is TGTGCCAGCAGCTTACGTCAGGGGTCCCACGAGCAGTACTTC.

The chain is built from TRBV27 and TRBJ2-7, with 10 bases that match TRBD2. V trimming: 2 bases; J trimming: 8 bases; junction bases outside the gene matches: 9. The CDR3 totals 15 residues. Germline-derived CDR1 and CDR2 are MNHEY and SMNVEV (reference sequence). CDR3 sequence: CASSLTSGAMYKQYF. The CDR3 nucleotides are TGTGCCAGCAGTTTAACTAGCGGGGCTATGTACAAGCAGTACTTC.

The gene calls are TRBV7-9 and TRBJ1-6; 9 bases map to TRBD1. CDR3 length: 15 amino acids. Germline trimming cut 5 bases from V and 7 bases from J; bases unmatched to any gene: 6. The germline V gene encodes CDR1 SEHNR and CDR2 FQNEAQ (reference sequence). The CDR3, as DNA: TGTGCCAGCAGCCTGGGGGGACAGGGCAATTCACCCCTCCACTTT. The encoded protein is CASSLGGQGNSPLHF.

The gene calls are TRBV19 and TRBJ2-2; tentatively, D is TRBD1 (5 bases). This CDR3 is built from 14 residues. V lost 3 bases to trimming and J lost 6 bases, with 11 bases between them. Germline CDR1 and CDR2: LNHDA and SQIVND (reference sequence). The DNA of the CDR3 is TGTGCCAGTAGTATCGGACACAACCCCGGGGAGCTGTTTTTT. This sequence encodes CASSIGHNPGELFF.

Only a few counts were recorded for this clone. This rearrangement joins TRBV28 to TRBJ2-1; perhaps TRBD1 as D (5 bases). Germline assignment: CDR1 MDHEN and CDR2 SYDVKM. The CDR3 runs to 15 residues. V was shortened by 2 bases and J by 6 bases, with 14 bases between the two germline ends. This chain's CDR3 is CASSLGRQFRNEQFF. DNA of the CDR3: TGTGCCAGCAGTTTAGGTCGACAGTTCCGCAATGAGCAGTTCTTC.

This clone has only a few counts. The J gene is TRBJ2-6, the V gene TRBV6-5; TRBD1 matches 7 bases. The ends lost 6 bases at V and 1 base at J; junction bases unmatched: 3. This CDR3 contains 15 residues. Germline V gives CDR1 MNHEY, CDR2 SVGAGI. The CDR3 region has the DNA TGTGCCAGCAGACGACAGGGATCTGGGGCCAACGTCCTGACTTTC. Translating it yields CASRRQGSGANVLTF.

The rearrangement links TRBV18 to TRBJ2-7; 8 positions agree with TRBD1. From germline, CDR1 is KGHSH and CDR2 LQKENI. The CDR3 is 16 residues long. The V and J ends lost 3 bases and 3 bases, in that order; junction bases with no gene match: 10. The CDR3 sequence: CASSPGNRGRGYEQYF. CDR3 in DNA: TGTGCCAGCTCACCGGGAAACAGGGGGAGAGGCTACGAGCAGTACTTC. The whole variable domain, remainder taken from reference TRBV18 and TRBJ2-7, is NAGVMQNPRHLVRRRGQEARLRCSPMKGHSHVYWYRQLPEEGLKFMVYLQKENIIDESGMPKERFSAEFPKEGPSILRIQQVVRGDSAAYFCASSPGNRGRGYEQYFGPGTRLTVT.

The V and J genes are TRBV5-5 and TRBJ2-5; 8 bases agree with TRBD2. Germline CDR1 SGHKS, CDR2 YYEKEE (reference sequence). Trimming removed 0 bases from V and 2 bases from J; junction bases left unmatched: 9. The CDR3 is 17 amino acids. The CDR3 region is CASSLVAVGGGQETQYF. The CDR3 bases are TGTGCCAGCAGCTTGGTGGCCGTTGGCGGGGGGCAAGAGACCCAGTACTTC.

The V and J genes are TRBV5-5 and TRBJ1-6; 11 positions match TRBD1. V lost 4 bases to trimming and J lost 9 bases; unmatched junction nucleotides: 6. The germline V gene has CDR1 SGHKS and CDR2 YYEKEE (reference sequence). This CDR3 has 15 amino acids. The DNA for the CDR3 is TGTGCCAGCAGCCTTGGACAGGGGGCTAGTTCACCCCTCCACTTT. Translated: CASSLGQGASSPLHF.

The V and J genes are TRBV27 and TRBJ2-7; 9 bases align to TRBD1. The CDR3 totals 17 residues. Per the germline V gene, CDR1 is MNHEY and CDR2 is SMNVEV (reference sequence). Trimming cost V 6 bases and J 2 bases; bases outside gene matches: 14. The CDR3 spells CASRLHPGQGPTYEQYF. The CDR3 DNA sequence: TGTGCCAGCAGGTTGCACCCGGGACAGGGTCCTACCTACGAGCAGTACTTC.

CDR3 nucleotides: TGTGCCAGCAGTAATGGTATCGGGACCCAGTACTTC. Amino acid sequence: CASSNGIGTQYF. The chain links TRBV12-3 or TRBV12-4 to TRBJ2-5; no clear D. This CDR3 contains 12 residues. V gave up 5 bases and J gave up 7 bases, with 11 bases separating them.

The sample holds one count of this clone. The gene calls are TRBV10-3 and TRBJ2-7; 10 nucleotides agree with TRBD1. The CDR3 runs to 13 residues. Germline loops: CDR1 ENHRY, CDR2 SYGVKD. V shed 5 bases and J 4 bases; nucleotides not matched to a gene: 2. CDR3 in amino acids: CAISRDRGYEQYF. The CDR3 DNA sequence: TGTGCCATCAGTCGGGACAGGGGTTACGAGCAGTACTTC.

This clone was detected only once. The rearrangement uses TRBV4-1 and TRBJ1-6; D is unresolved. The germline CDR1 and CDR2 sequences are MGHRA and YSYEKL. The V gene lost 1 base and the J gene lost 7 bases, with 5 bases spanning the gap. The CDR3 loop spans 13 amino acids. The CDR3: CASSQVRNSPLHF. For the CDR3, the DNA is TGCGCCAGCAGCCAAGTGCGGAATTCACCCCTCCACTTT.

This clone was seen only once. The rearrangement links TRBV5-4 to TRBJ1-1, with a weak D call TRBD1 (6 bases). V was pared by 4 bases and J by 9 bases, with 22 bases between. CDR1 and CDR2 (germline): SGHNT, YYREEE (reference sequence). The CDR3 is made up of 15 amino acids. CDR3 DNA: TGTGCCAGCAGCCCAGGACAGTGGGAAATGGAGAAAGCTTTCTTT. Its translation: CASSPGQWEMEKAFF.

V gene TRBV6-5 combines with J gene TRBJ2-7, with 12 bases fitting TRBD2. V trimming: 6 bases; J trimming: 3 bases; junction bases outside the gene matches: 3. The CDR3 covers 14 residues. Germline CDR1 MNHEY, CDR2 SVGAGI. The CDR3 nucleotides read TGTGCCAGCAGAAGACTAGCGGGGGACTACGAGCAGTACTTC. It is translated as CASRRLAGDYEQYF.

This clone was seen only a few times. This chain joins TRBV6-5 and TRBJ1-6; D is undetermined. Trimming stripped 2 bases from V and 9 bases from J, with 8 bases between. The CDR3 has 13 amino acids. Germline CDR1 and CDR2: MNHEY and SVGAGI. The CDR3 loop is CASSYLERSPLHF. Here the CDR3 DNA reads TGTGCCAGCAGTTACCTGGAGCGTTCACCCCTCCACTTT.

The J gene is TRBJ1-2, the V gene TRBV6-5, with D perhaps TRBD1 (6 bases). V lost 6 bases to trimming and J lost 4 bases, with 15 bases between them. The CDR3 spans 14 residues. Germline V CDR1 and CDR2: MNHEY, SVGAGI. CDR3 DNA: TGTGCCAGCAGAACGGGGGGGCCTAGCTATGGCTACACCTTC. It codes for CASRTGGPSYGYTF.

This clone was seen more than once but under ten times. This chain joins TRBV6-4 and TRBJ1-2, with 7 bases lining up with TRBD1. The CDR3 runs to 14 residues. The J segment lost 3 bases and the V segment lost 5 bases, leaving 6 bases of the junction unmatched. Germline CDR1 reads MRHNA; CDR2 reads SNTAGT. CDR3 DNA sequence: TGTGCCAGCAGTCCCACAGGGGTCGACTATGGCTACACCTTC. It yields the protein CASSPTGVDYGYTF.

The sample holds one count of this clone. The chain joins TRBV2 to TRBJ2-1; TRBD2 agrees at 10 bases. CDR1 SNHLY and CDR2 FYNNEI come from the germline V gene. Losses at the gene ends were 7 bases for V and 4 bases for J; bases not matched to a gene: 4. This CDR3 is built from 14 residues. The CDR3, as DNA: TGTGCCAGCATGGAGCGGGGGGGTTACAATGAGCAGTTCTTC. It specifies CASMERGGYNEQFF.